These 20 T cell receptor beta chains originate from one sample sequenced in a study of T cell repertoires in ileal Crohn's disease. Repertoires were generated with immunoSEQ multiplex PCR, while TCRdb's copy carries only in-frame clones and drops some. Counted here are 11,000 to 15,000 clones, 80% to 85% occurring once; the ten biggest clones make up approximately 5.7%. The sample taken for sequencing was ileal tissue. The receptors here all came from an adult with Crohn's disease.

The V call is TRBV30, the J call TRBJ2-2; 10 nucleotides match TRBD2. The CDR3 is 17 amino acids. Trimming removed 2 bases from V and 2 bases from J; junction bases left unmatched: 8. CDR1 is GTSNPN and CDR2 is SVGIG in the germline V gene (reference sequence). CDR3 residues: CAWSRVAGGFNTGELFF. DNA of the CDR3: TGTGCCTGGAGTAGGGTAGCGGGAGGATTTAACACCGGGGAGCTGTTTTTT.

This sequence joins TRBV19 and TRBJ1-1; a weak D match, TRBD1 (6 bases). The CDR3 covers 13 residues. Trimming took off 4 bases at V and 5 bases at J, with 11 bases between the two ends. Germline values: CDR1 LNHDA, CDR2 SQIVND (reference sequence). Written as DNA, the CDR3 is TGTGCCAGTAGTACCCGGACAGAAACTGAAGCTTTCTTT. Translation: CASSTRTETEAFF.

The V and J genes are TRBV5-6 and TRBJ2-5; 9 bases fit TRBD2. Germline V gives CDR1 SGHDT, CDR2 YYEEEE. The CDR3 loop spans 17 amino acids. Trimming cost V 4 bases and J 5 bases; bases outside gene matches: 15. The CDR3 nucleotides are TGTGCCAGCAGCCTCCGCAAATGGCGGGGGGGCGGGGAGACCCAGTACTTC. It encodes CASSLRKWRGGGETQYF.

J is TRBJ1-2 and V is TRBV5-1, with D possibly TRBD1 on 5 matching bases. Trimming removed 0 bases at V and 5 bases at J, with 20 bases between. This CDR3 spans 17 amino acids. CDR1 is SGHRS, CDR2 YFSETQ, per germline. CDR3 bases: TGCGCCAGCAGCTTGGATGCGGTAGGGGCGCGGTGGTATGGCTACACCTTC. Encoded protein: CASSLDAVGARWYGYTF.

The gene calls are TRBV29-1 and TRBJ2-5; 7 bases match TRBD2. Germline V gene lookup returns CDR1 SQVTM and CDR2 ANQGSEA. With 3 bases clipped from V and 3 bases from J, the junction kept 4 bases outside the gene matches. The CDR3 is 13 amino acids. CDR3 protein: CSVEGRDEETQYF. The CDR3 DNA follows: TGCAGCGTTGAGGGGAGGGATGAAGAGACCCAGTACTTC.

The chain couples TRBV6-5 to TRBJ2-7; TRBD2 matches at 13 bases. Losses at the gene ends were 6 bases for V and 7 bases for J; bases not matched to a gene: 9. The CDR3 extends over 15 amino acids. Looked up from germline, CDR1 is MNHEY and CDR2 is SVGAGI. CDR3 DNA sequence: TGTGCCAGCAGCCCACTAGCGGGAGGGCCGGGAGAGCAGTACTTC. Residues: CASSPLAGGPGEQYF.

This clone was seen once. The genes are TRBV5-1 and TRBJ2-7; 12 nucleotides align to TRBD1. V trimming: 8 bases; J trimming: 6 bases; junction bases outside the gene matches: 9. CDR3 length equals 14 residues. The germline V gene encodes CDR1 SGHRS and CDR2 YFSETQ. This CDR3 reads CASKPGTGGGEQYF. CDR3 nucleotides: TGCGCCAGTAAACCGGGGACAGGGGGCGGCGAGCAGTACTTC.

This chain links TRBV5-1 with TRBJ2-7, with TRBD1 matching 7 bases. J lost 2 bases, V lost 4 bases, and 6 bases had no gene match. CDR3 size: 14 residues. Germline CDR1 SGHRS, CDR2 YFSETQ. The CDR3 sequence is CASSPRQGPYEQYF. In nucleotides, the CDR3 is TGCGCCAGCAGCCCAAGACAGGGTCCCTACGAGCAGTACTTC.

This rearrangement joins TRBV13 to TRBJ2-7, with 9 bases fitting TRBD1. The V segment lost 6 bases and the J segment 6 bases; nucleotides outside the gene matches: 9. Germline V gene data show CDR1 as PRHDT and CDR2 as FYEKMQ (reference sequence). The CDR3 contains 14 residues. Written as DNA, the CDR3 is TGTGCCAGCAGGGCTGGACAGGGGTCCACCGAGCAGTACTTC. Its translation is CASRAGQGSTEQYF. The variable domain in full, with the rest retrieved from reference TRBV13 and TRBJ2-7, is AAGVIQSPRHLIKEKRETATLKCYPIPRHDTVYWYQQGPGQDPQFLISFYEKMQSDKGSIPDRFSAQQFSDYHSELNMSSLELGDSALYFCASRAGQGSTEQYFGPGTRLTVT.

In this sample, this clone turned up a few times. This chain uses TRBV7-2 with TRBJ2-2; D perhaps matches TRBD1 (6 bases). The length of the CDR3 is 14 residues. The germline V and J ends were trimmed by 4 bases and 10 bases, with 16 bases remaining between them. CDR1 and CDR2 (germline): SGHTA, FQGNSA. Here the CDR3 DNA reads TGTGCCAGCAGCTCCCCTGGCAGGGGTGCGGAGCTGTTTTTT. Its translation is CASSSPGRGAELFF.

The chain joins TRBV10-1 to TRBJ2-1; 8 bases are shared with TRBD2. The junction had 4 bases not matched to a gene; V was cut back by 2 bases and J by 7 bases. CDR3 length equals 14 residues. The germline V gene encodes CDR1 WNHNN and CDR2 SYGVQD (reference sequence). Written as DNA, the CDR3 is TGCGCCAGCAGTGAGGGTAGCGGGGAAAATGAGCAGTTCTTC. Protein sequence: CASSEGSGENEQFF.

The chain is built from TRBV9 and TRBJ2-7; 7 bases are shared with TRBD1. Trimming at V came to 4 bases and at J to 2 bases, leaving 9 bases not matched to a gene. Germline V gene data show CDR1 as SGDLS and CDR2 as YYNGEE. The CDR3 is 15 residues long. The CDR3 reads CASSRSTGPAYEQYF. The DNA of the CDR3 is TGTGCCAGCAGCCGGTCGACAGGGCCTGCCTACGAGCAGTACTTC.

This CDR3 reads CASSITSGGDTQYF. The CDR3 coding sequence is TGTGCCAGCAGCATCACCTCGGGGGGGGATACGCAGTATTTT. The chain carries TRBV9 and TRBJ2-3, with 8 bases identical to TRBD2. This CDR3 is 14 amino acids long. From germline, CDR1 is SGDLS and CDR2 YYNGEE. J was trimmed by 6 bases and V by 4 bases; bases with no gene match: 7.

The sample holds a few counts of this clone. The V gene is TRBV5-8, the J gene TRBJ1-1; no definite D call. The CDR3 runs 15 residues. Trimming shortened V by 5 bases and J by 4 bases, and 18 bases separated the two germline ends. Germline loops: CDR1 SGHTS, CDR2 YDEGEE. This CDR3 is CASRRGTGPGTEAFF. CDR3 nucleotide sequence: TGTGCCAGCAGACGGGGAACCGGGCCTGGCACTGAAGCTTTCTTT.

The V gene is TRBV4-2, the J gene TRBJ2-1; 10 bases map to TRBD1. V trimming: 4 bases; J trimming: 3 bases; junction bases outside the gene matches: 3. The CDR3 covers 15 residues. Looked up from germline, CDR1 is LGHNA and CDR2 is YNFKEQ. Written as DNA, the CDR3 is TGTGCCAGCAGCCCCGGGACAGGGGTCTACAATGAGCAGTTCTTC. It is translated as CASSPGTGVYNEQFF.

V is TRBV7-9 and J is TRBJ2-1, with D perhaps TRBD1 (8 bases). Germline V lookup: CDR1 SEHNR, CDR2 FQNEAQ (reference sequence). This CDR3 contains 16 residues. Trimming shortened V by 1 base and J by 8 bases, and 18 bases separated the two germline ends. This chain's CDR3 is CASSLERLTGGDEQFF. CDR3 coding DNA: TGTGCCAGCAGCTTAGAGAGACTTACAGGGGGGGATGAGCAGTTCTTC.

This chain links TRBV18 with TRBJ2-5, with D possibly matching TRBD1 (6 bases). The CDR3 runs 16 residues. Trimming stripped 5 bases from V and 0 bases from J, with 16 bases between. Per the germline V gene, CDR1 is KGHSH and CDR2 is LQKENI. The CDR3 is CASSDAWGPYQETQYF. As DNA, the CDR3 is TGTGCCAGCTCAGACGCTTGGGGGCCGTACCAAGAGACCCAGTACTTC.

The rearrangement links TRBV7-3 to TRBJ2-7; a possible D gene is TRBD1 (5 bases). The ends were cut back, 5 bases at V and 3 bases at J, with 11 bases in the middle. CDR3 size: 13 residues. Germline V gene data show CDR1 as SGHTA and CDR2 as FQGTGA. CDR3 region: CASSQGHGYEQYF. In DNA form, the CDR3 reads TGTGCCAGCAGCCAAGGACACGGCTACGAGCAGTACTTC.

The table lists this clone with a count of one. The V and J genes are TRBV25-1 and TRBJ2-5; 8 nucleotides match TRBD1. V lost 9 bases, J lost 1 base, and 10 bases stayed unmatched. This CDR3 spans 15 amino acids. The germline V gene has CDR1 MGHDK and CDR2 SYGVNS. CDR3: CASLPGQAIQETQYF. The CDR3 bases are TGTGCCAGTCTGCCGGGACAGGCTATCCAAGAGACCCAGTACTTC.

The rearrangement uses TRBV6-1 and TRBJ2-7; 11 nucleotides line up with TRBD2. Trimming at V came to 4 bases and at J to 8 bases, leaving 10 bases not matched to a gene. This CDR3 spans 15 amino acids. Germline V lookup: CDR1 MNHNS, CDR2 SASEGT. CDR3: CASSGLAGGWSQQYF. The CDR3, as DNA: TGTGCCAGCAGTGGTCTAGCGGGAGGTTGGAGTCAGCAGTACTTC.